Each of the 16 T cell receptor beta chains below was sequenced from the same sample in a study. MiXCR, run by TCRdb on the RT-PCR reads, gives a single entry per CDR3 protein. The sample includes about 3,800 distinct CDR3 sequences, less than 40% seen only once; the top ten take around 5.4%. The sample comprised memory CD4+ T cells from salivary gland. The receptors here all came from a female donor with primary Sjogren's syndrome.

The chain combines TRBV7-2 with TRBJ1-5; D is ambiguous. V lost 5 bases, J lost 5 bases, and 22 bases lay in between. CDR3 length: 17 residues. Germline lookup yields CDR1 SGHTA and CDR2 FQGNSA. This CDR3 is CASSEGGSSQVHQPQHF. DNA for the CDR3: TGTGCCAGCAGCGAGGGAGGGTCCTCACAAGTACATCAGCCCCAGCATTTT.

This clonotype is categorized as medium-sized. The chain employs TRBV6-6 and TRBJ1-1; 12 nucleotides match TRBD1. V shed 8 bases, J shed 1 base, and the junction held 5 bases outside the gene matches. Germline-derived CDR1 and CDR2 are MNHNY and SVGAGI (reference sequence). The CDR3 runs to 15 residues. The CDR3 is CASGDRGQGNTEAFF. As DNA, the CDR3 is TGTGCCAGCGGGGACAGGGGGCAGGGGAACACTGAAGCTTTCTTT.

This clonotype was seen ten or more times. The V gene is TRBV7-9, the J gene TRBJ2-2, with TRBD1 matching over 7 bases. Germline CDR1 SEHNR, CDR2 FQNEAQ (reference sequence). J lost 1 base, V lost 4 bases, and 3 bases had no gene match. The CDR3 covers 15 residues. The CDR3 region is CASSSNRGNTGELFF. CDR3 nucleotides: TGTGCCAGCAGCTCAAACAGGGGGAACACCGGGGAGCTGTTTTTT.

This clonotype counts as medium-sized. The chain links TRBV12-3 or TRBV12-4 to TRBJ2-3; weak D call: TRBD2 (7 bases). Trimming stripped 0 bases from V and 3 bases from J, with 10 bases between. The CDR3 is 15 residues long. Here the CDR3 reads CASSLAGGLTDTQYF. The CDR3 DNA reads TGTGCCAGCAGTTTAGCGGGGGGGCTAACAGATACGCAGTATTTT.

Of note for this clonotype: This may arise from a read error, as a much more abundant clone is one base away. The chain employs TRBV28 and TRBJ2-5, with 7 nucleotides matching TRBD2. CDR3 length: 15 residues. Losses at the gene ends were 4 bases for V and 2 bases for J; bases not matched to a gene: 7. The germline CDR1 and CDR2 sequences are MDHEN and SYDVKM. Here the CDR3 reads CASSSASRGQETQYF. As DNA, the CDR3 is TGTGCCAGCAGTTCGGCCTCGCGGGGGCAAGAGACCCAGTACTTC.

There are many counts of this clonotype. The rearrangement uses TRBV5-1 and TRBJ1-2; D call uncertain. The germline V and J ends were trimmed by 0 bases and 9 bases, with 15 bases remaining between them. Germline assignment: CDR1 SGHRS and CDR2 YFSETQ. The CDR3 spans 14 residues. The CDR3 region has the DNA TGCGCCAGCAGCTTGGCCGTCCCAGACCCTAGCTACACCTTC. It codes for CASSLAVPDPSYTF.

This chain joins TRBV20-1 and TRBJ1-5; 10 positions agree with TRBD1. The CDR3 contains 13 residues. Looked up from germline, CDR1 is DFQATT and CDR2 is SNEGSKA (reference sequence). V gave up 3 bases and J gave up 7 bases; unmatched junction bases: 3. The CDR3 here is CSASRDRGQPQHF. DNA of the CDR3: TGCAGTGCTAGCCGGGACAGGGGACAGCCCCAGCATTTT.

This chain uses TRBV10-3 with TRBJ2-1, with TRBD2 identical over 7 bases. J was trimmed by 3 bases and V by 11 bases; bases with no gene match: 4. CDR3 length: 12 amino acids. Germline V gene sequence: CDR1 ENHRY, CDR2 SYGVKD. The CDR3 nucleotides are TGTGCCGCGAGGGACTACTACAATGAGCAGTTCTTC. This codes for CAARDYYNEQFF.

V and J are TRBV6-5 and TRBJ2-6; D call uncertain. The germline gives CDR1 MNHEY, CDR2 SVGAGI. The CDR3 covers 15 residues. The germline V and J ends were trimmed by 5 bases and 0 bases, with 8 bases remaining between them. The CDR3 nucleotides read TGTGCCAGCAGTCCCTCGGCCTCTGGGGCCAACGTCCTGACTTTC. It codes for CASSPSASGANVLTF.

This rearrangement joins TRBV7-9 to TRBJ2-5; TRBD2 agrees at 8 bases. The V gene's germline CDR1 is SEHNR and CDR2 FQNEAQ (reference sequence). Unmatched junction bases numbered 6, after V lost 4 bases and J lost 5 bases. The CDR3 has 14 residues. The CDR3 coding sequence is TGTGCCAGCAGCTCGTCCGGGACTAGGGAGACCCAGTACTTC. Encoded protein: CASSSSGTRETQYF.

This clonotype is categorized as medium-sized. The chain combines TRBV11-3 with TRBJ1-3, with D uncertain. CDR3 length: 15 residues. V shed 0 bases and J shed 0 bases, with 6 bases lying between them. CDR1 and CDR2 (germline): SGHNT, YENEEA. CDR3 protein: CASSLDGDSGNTIYF. The CDR3 DNA reads TGTGCCAGCAGCTTAGATGGAGACTCTGGAAACACCATATATTTT. Together with reference TRBV11-3 and TRBJ1-3, the CDR3 gives the full variable domain: EAGVVQSPRYKIIEKKQPVAFWCNPISGHNTLYWYLQNLGQGPELLIRYENEEAVDDSQLPKDRFSAERLKGVDSTLKIQPAELGDSAVYLCASSLDGDSGNTIYFGEGSWLTVV.

By share, this clonotype counts as medium-sized. The rearrangement links TRBV20-1 to TRBJ2-1, with D tentatively TRBD2 (6 bases). V lost 7 bases and J lost 6, with 16 bases in between. CDR1 is DFQATT, CDR2 SNEGSKA, per germline (reference sequence). The CDR3 sequence is 13 residues long. The CDR3 sequence: CSGGVNRPNEQFF. CDR3 DNA: TGCAGTGGGGGGGTAAACAGGCCCAATGAGCAGTTCTTC.

This clonotype was observed a single time. This chain joins TRBV24-1 and TRBJ2-3; possibly TRBD2 for D (8 bases). Trimming shortened V by 4 bases and J by 5 bases, and 30 bases separated the two germline ends. The CDR3 is 20 amino acids. CDR1 and CDR2 from the germline V gene are KGHDR and SFDVKD. DNA for the CDR3: TGTGCCACCAGTGACTCAGGACTAGCCAGCAGCATCACAGGGGAAGATACGCAGTATTTT. This translates into CATSDSGLASSITGEDTQYF.

A word on this clonotype: Its ends do not fully match the called genes, so a read error is possible. V gene TRBV29-1 combines with J gene TRBJ2-1; D is unclear. The CDR3 loop spans 12 amino acids. Per the germline V gene, CDR1 is SQVTM and CDR2 is ANQGSEA. In DNA, the CDR3 is TGCAGCGCTGGCGAGACCGACAATCAGCAGTTCTTC. Translating it yields CSAGETDNQQFF.

Within the sample, this clonotype is large. The chain combines TRBV20-1 with TRBJ2-3; D perhaps matches TRBD2 (6 bases). CDR1 is DFQATT and CDR2 is SNEGSKA in the germline V gene (reference sequence). Trimming shortened V by 0 bases and J by 8 bases, and 15 bases separated the two germline ends. CDR3 size: 14 residues. The CDR3: CSARDGGRPFTQYF. CDR3 coding DNA: TGCAGTGCTAGAGACGGGGGTCGCCCCTTTACGCAGTATTTT.

By its share, this clonotype is large (0.1 to 1%). CDR3 coding DNA: TGTGCCAGCCGAGTGAACACCGGGGAGCTGTTTTTT. This codes for CASRVNTGELFF. This rearrangement joins TRBV7-9 to TRBJ2-2; D remains unclear. This CDR3 comprises 12 residues. CDR1 SEHNR and CDR2 FQNEAQ come from the germline V gene (reference sequence). V lost 8 bases to trimming and J lost 1 base, with 5 bases between them.